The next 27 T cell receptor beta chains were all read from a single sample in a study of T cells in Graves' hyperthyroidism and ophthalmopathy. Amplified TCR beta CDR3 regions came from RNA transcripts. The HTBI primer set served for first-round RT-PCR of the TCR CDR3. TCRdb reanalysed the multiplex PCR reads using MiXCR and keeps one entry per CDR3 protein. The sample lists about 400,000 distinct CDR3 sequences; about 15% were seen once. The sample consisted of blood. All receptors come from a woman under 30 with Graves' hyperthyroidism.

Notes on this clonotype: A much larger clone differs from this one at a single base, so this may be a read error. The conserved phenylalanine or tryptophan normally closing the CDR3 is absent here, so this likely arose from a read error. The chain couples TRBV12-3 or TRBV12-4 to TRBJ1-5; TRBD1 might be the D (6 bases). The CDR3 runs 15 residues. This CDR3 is CASSLGGGPGQPQHS. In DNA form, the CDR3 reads TGTGCCAGCAGCTTAGGTGGGGGGCCGGGTCAGCCCCAGCATTCT.

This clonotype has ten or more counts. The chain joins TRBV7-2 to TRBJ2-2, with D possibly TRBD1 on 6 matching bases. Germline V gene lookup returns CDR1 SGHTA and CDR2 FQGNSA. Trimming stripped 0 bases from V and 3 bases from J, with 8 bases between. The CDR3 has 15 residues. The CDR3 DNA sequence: TGTGCCAGCAGCTTAGCGGGGGCCTACACCGGGGAGCTGTTTTTT. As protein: CASSLAGAYTGELFF.

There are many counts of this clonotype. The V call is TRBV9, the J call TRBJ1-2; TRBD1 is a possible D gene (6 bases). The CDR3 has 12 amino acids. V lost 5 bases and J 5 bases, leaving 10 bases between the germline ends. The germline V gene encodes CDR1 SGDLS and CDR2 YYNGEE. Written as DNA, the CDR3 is TGTGCCAGCAGATCAGGGGTATATGGCTACACCTTC. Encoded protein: CASRSGVYGYTF.

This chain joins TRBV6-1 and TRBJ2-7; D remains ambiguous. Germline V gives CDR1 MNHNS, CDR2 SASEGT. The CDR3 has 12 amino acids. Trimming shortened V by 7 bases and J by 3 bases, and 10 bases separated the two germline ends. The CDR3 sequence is CASIGGNYEQYF. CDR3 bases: TGTGCCAGCATCGGCGGAAACTACGAGCAGTACTTC.

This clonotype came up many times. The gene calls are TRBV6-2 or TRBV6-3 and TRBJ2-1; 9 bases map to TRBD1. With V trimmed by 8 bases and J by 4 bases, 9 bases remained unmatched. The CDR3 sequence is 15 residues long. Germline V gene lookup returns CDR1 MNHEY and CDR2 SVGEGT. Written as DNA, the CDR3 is TGTGCCAGCGGAAACAGGGGGCGCATATACAATGAGCAGTTCTTC. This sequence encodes CASGNRGRIYNEQFF.

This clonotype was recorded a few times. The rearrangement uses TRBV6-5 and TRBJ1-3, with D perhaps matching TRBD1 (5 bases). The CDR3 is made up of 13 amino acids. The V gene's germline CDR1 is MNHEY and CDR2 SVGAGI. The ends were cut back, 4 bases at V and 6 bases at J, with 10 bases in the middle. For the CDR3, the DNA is TGTGCCAGCAGTTCTCGAGGGGAAAACACCATATATTTT. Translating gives CASSSRGENTIYF.

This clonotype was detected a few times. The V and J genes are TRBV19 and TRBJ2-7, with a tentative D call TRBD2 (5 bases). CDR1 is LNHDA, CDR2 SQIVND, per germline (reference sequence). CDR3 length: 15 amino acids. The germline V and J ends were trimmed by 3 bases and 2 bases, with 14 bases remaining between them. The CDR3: CASSITGDLTYEQYF. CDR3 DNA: TGTGCCAGTAGTATTACCGGGGATCTTACCTACGAGCAGTACTTC.

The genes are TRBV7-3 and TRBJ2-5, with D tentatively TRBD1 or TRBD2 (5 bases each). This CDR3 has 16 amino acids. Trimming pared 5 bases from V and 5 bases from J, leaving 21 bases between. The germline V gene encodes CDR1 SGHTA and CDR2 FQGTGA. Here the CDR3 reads CASSPGTWAAGETQYF. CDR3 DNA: TGTGCCAGCAGCCCGGGGACGTGGGCCGCAGGGGAGACCCAGTACTTC.

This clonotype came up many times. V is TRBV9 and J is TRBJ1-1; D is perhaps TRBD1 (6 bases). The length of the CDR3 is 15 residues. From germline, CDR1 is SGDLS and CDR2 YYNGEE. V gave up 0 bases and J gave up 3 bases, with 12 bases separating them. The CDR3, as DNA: TGTGCCAGCAGCGTAGGATCAGGGGCAGACACTGAAGCTTTCTTT. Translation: CASSVGSGADTEAFF.

The CDR3 DNA reads TGTGCCAGCAGTTCCTTAACGGCTAGCGGGGGAACTGGGGCCAACGTCCTGACTTTC. It codes for CASSSLTASGGTGANVLTF. This sequence joins TRBV6-9 and TRBJ2-6; 10 bases are shared with TRBD2. After removal of 4 bases from V and 2 bases from J, the junction contained 11 bases not matched to a gene. This CDR3 comprises 19 residues. Germline CDR1 is MNHGY and CDR2 is SVAAGI.

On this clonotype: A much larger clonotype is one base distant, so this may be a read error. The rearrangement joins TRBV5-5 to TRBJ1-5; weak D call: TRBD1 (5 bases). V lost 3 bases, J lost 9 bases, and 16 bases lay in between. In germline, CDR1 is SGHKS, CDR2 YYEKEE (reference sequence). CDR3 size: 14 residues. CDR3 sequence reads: CASSSGPPGGPQHF. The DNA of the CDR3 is TGTGCCAGCAGCTCGGGACCCCCTGGAGGGCCCCAGCATTTT.

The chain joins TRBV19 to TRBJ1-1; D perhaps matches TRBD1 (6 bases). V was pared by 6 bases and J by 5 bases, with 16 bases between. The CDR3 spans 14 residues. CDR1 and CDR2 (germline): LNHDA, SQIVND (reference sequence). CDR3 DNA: TGTGCCAGTAGCGAAAATACAGGGAAAACTGAAGCTTTCTTT. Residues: CASSENTGKTEAFF. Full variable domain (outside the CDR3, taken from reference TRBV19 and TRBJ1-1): DGGITQSPKYLFRKEGQNVTLSCEQNLNHDAMYWYRQDPGQGLRLIYYSQIVNDFQKGDIAEGYSVSREKKESFPLTVTSAQKNPTAFYLCASSENTGKTEAFFGQGTRLTVV.

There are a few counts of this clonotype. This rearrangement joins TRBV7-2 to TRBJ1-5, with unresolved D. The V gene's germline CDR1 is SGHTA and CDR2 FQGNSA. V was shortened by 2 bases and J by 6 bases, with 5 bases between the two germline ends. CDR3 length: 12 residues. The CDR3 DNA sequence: TGTGCCAGCAGCTTAACTGGTCAGCCCCAGCATTTT. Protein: CASSLTGQPQHF.

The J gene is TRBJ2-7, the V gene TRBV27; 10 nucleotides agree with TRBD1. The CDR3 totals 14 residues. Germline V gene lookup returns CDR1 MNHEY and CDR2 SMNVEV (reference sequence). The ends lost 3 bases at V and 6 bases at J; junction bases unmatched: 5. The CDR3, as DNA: TGTGCCAGCAGTTTTGGGACAGGGGTTGGCGAGCAGTACTTC. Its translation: CASSFGTGVGEQYF.

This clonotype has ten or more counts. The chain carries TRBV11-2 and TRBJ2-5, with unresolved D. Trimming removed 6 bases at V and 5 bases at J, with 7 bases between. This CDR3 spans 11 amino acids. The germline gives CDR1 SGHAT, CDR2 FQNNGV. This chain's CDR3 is CASSSGETQYF. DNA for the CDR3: TGTGCCAGCAGTTCGGGCGAGACCCAGTACTTC.

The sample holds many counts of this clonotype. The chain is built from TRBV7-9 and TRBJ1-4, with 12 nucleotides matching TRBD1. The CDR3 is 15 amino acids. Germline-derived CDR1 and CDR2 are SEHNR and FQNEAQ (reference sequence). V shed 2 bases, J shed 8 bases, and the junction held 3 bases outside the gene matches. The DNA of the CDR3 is TGTGCCAGCAGCTTAACCGGGACAGGGGGCGAAAAACTGTTTTTT. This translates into CASSLTGTGGEKLFF.

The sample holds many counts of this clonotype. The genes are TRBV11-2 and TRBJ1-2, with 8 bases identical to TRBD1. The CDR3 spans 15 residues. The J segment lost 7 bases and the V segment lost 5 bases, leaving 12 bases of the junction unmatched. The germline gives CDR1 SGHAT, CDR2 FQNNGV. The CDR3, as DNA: TGTGCCAGCAGCAACCGACAGGGGTTGCCGTCTGGCTACACCTTC. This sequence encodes CASSNRQGLPSGYTF. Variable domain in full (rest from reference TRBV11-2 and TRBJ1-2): EAGVAQSPRYKIIEKRQSVAFWCNPISGHATLYWYQQILGQGPKLLIQFQNNGVVDDSQLPKDRFSAERLKGVDSTLKIQPAKLEDSAVYLCASSNRQGLPSGYTFGSGTRLTVV.

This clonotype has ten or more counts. Here the CDR3 DNA reads TGTGCCAGCAGCGATGGCCTCGGAGGGGATTTGAACACTGAAGCTTTCTTT. Its translation is CASSDGLGGDLNTEAFF. The rearrangement uses TRBV27 and TRBJ1-1; D may be TRBD1 (5 bases). The germline gives CDR1 MNHEY, CDR2 SMNVEV (reference sequence). Deletions cut 6 bases from V and 0 bases from J, with 20 bases between. The CDR3 spans 17 residues.

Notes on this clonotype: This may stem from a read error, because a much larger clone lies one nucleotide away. The CDR3 protein is CATKSDGDTGELFF. The CDR3 DNA sequence: TGTGCCACCAAGTCTGATGGGGATACCGGGGAGCTGTTTTTT. This rearrangement joins TRBV24-1 to TRBJ2-2; D unresolved. Germline values: CDR1 KGHDR, CDR2 SFDVKD. This CDR3 is built from 14 residues. Deletions cut 8 bases from V and 5 bases from J, with 14 bases between.

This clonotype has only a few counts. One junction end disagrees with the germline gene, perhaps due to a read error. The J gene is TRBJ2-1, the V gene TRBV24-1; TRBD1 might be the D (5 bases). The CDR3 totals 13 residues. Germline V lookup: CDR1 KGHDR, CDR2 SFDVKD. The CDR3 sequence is CAASEAGNNEQFF. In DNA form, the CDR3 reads TGTGCCGCCAGTGAAGCAGGGAACAATGAGCAGTTCTTC.

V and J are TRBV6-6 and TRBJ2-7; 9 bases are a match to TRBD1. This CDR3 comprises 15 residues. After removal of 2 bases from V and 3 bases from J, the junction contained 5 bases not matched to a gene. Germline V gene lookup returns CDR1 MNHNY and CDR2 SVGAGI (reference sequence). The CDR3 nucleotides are TGTGCCAGCAGTTACGGGACAGGGCACGACTACGAGCAGTACTTC. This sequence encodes CASSYGTGHDYEQYF.

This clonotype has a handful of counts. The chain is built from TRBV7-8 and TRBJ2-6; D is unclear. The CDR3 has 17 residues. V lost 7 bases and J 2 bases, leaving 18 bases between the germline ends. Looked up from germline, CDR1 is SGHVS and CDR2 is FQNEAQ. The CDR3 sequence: CASNENGGGAGANVLTF. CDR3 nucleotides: TGTGCCAGCAACGAAAATGGTGGCGGCGCTGGGGCCAACGTCCTGACTTTC.

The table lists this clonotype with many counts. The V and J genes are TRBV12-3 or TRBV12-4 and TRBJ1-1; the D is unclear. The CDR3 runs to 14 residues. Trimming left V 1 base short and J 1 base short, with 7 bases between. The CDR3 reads CASSLGSQNTEAFF. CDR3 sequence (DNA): TGTGCCAGCAGTTTAGGCAGTCAGAACACTGAAGCTTTCTTT.

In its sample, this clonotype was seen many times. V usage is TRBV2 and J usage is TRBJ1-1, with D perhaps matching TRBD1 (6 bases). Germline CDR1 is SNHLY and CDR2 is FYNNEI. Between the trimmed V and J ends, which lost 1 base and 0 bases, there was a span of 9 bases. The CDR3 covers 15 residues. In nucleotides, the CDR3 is TGTGCCAGCAGTGAAGACAGGGCCGTGAACACTGAAGCTTTCTTT. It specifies CASSEDRAVNTEAFF.

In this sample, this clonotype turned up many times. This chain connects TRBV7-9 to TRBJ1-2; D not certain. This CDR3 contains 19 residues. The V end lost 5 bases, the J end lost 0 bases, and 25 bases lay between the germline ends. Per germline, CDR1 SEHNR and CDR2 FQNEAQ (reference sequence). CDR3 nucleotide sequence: TGTGCCAGCAGCCCAGAGGCGACTCAACGATTACCAGCTAACTATGGCTACACCTTC. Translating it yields CASSPEATQRLPANYGYTF. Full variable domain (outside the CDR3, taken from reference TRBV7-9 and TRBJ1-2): DTGVSQNPRHKITKRGQNVTFRCDPISEHNRLYWYRQTLGQGPEFLTYFQNEAQLEKSRLLSDRFSAERPKGSFSTLEIQRTEQGDSAMYLCASSPEATQRLPANYGYTFGSGTRLTVV.

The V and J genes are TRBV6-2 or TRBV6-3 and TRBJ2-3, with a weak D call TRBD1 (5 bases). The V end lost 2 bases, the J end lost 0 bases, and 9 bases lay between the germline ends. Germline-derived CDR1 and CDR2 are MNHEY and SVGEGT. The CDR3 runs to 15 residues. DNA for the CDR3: TGTGCCAGCAGTTACGGCGACAGCAGCACAGATACGCAGTATTTT. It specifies CASSYGDSSTDTQYF.

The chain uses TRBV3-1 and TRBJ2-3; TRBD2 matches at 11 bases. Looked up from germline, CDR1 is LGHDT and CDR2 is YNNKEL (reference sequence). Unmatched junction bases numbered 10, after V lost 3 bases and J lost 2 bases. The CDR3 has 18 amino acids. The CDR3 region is CASSQGIIAGGHTDTQYF. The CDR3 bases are TGTGCCAGCAGCCAGGGAATAATAGCGGGAGGGCACACAGATACGCAGTATTTT.